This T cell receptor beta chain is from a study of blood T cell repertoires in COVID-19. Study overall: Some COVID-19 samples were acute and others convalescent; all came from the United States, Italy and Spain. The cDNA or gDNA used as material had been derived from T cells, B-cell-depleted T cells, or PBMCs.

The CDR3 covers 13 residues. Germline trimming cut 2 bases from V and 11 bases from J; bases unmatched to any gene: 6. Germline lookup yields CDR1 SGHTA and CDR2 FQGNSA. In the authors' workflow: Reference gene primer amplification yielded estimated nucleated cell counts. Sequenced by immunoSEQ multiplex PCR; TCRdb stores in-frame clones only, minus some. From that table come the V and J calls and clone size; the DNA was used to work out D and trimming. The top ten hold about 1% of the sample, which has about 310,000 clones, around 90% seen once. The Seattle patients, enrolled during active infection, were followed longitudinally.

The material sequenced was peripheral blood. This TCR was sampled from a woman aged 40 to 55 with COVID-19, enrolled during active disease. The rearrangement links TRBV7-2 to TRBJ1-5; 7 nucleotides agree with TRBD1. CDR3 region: CASSLLTTGAQHF. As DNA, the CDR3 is TGTGCCAGCAGCTTACTCACCACAGGGGCCCAGCATTTT.